This T cell receptor (beta chain) appears in the sequencing data of a study of shared clonotypes between healthy human individuals (dated by TCRdb to the early 2020s). Notes on the research overall: The cohort comprised two women and a few men aged 18 to 49 years. The study deeply sequenced blood TCR repertoires of about 5 healthy adults to estimate repertoire size and the extent of clonotype sharing between individuals. Per donor, three plates each were used for CD4 naive and CD4 memory, two for CD8 naive, and one for CD8 memory. To increase sequencing depth and limit assay-specific biases, TCR repertoire library preparation and sequencing were carried out by different laboratories using diverse techniques. Between about 0.85 and 10 billion PBMCs per donor were obtained by leukapheresis.

Overall results and qualifications from the work: Pairwise subsampling led to the expectation that sequencing depth would affect the degree of clonotype sharing among donors. About 5% of naive CD4, around 4% of naive CD8, 2.3% of memory CD4, and 0.35% to 0.4% of memory CD8 clonotypes were shared across several donors. Rarefaction of sorted-subset datasets indicated incomplete sequencing despite the large sequencing depth. Compared with non-shared clonotypes, the clonotypes found in all four sorted-subset donors had higher generation probabilities. The small number of donors limited the genetic and exposure-history diversity represented. Only blood was sampled, and tissue TCR repertoires likely differ from those in blood. Larger estimated clonotype richness was generally found for naive subsets than for memory subsets.

TCR CDR3 regions were amplified from genomic DNA by multiplex PCR using the deep immunoSEQ assay. Extracted genomic DNA from each cell subset was distributed evenly across all wells of several immunoSEQ 96-well plates, and each plate was treated as a replicate. Each replicate PCR for sorted subsets received approximately 220 ng genomic DNA, equal to roughly 30,000 T cell genomes. Purified libraries were measured with a Qubit 3.0 fluorometer, size-checked on a Bioanalyzer 2100, and measured again with the KAPA Library Quantification kit. Every immunoSEQ 96-well plate was sequenced on a separate single-read 150-cycle Illumina NextSeq 550 flow cell. The authors' pipeline ran thus. The immunoSEQ output contained only junctional sequences without quality scores, so filtering could not match that applied to full-length reads. Sequences were annotated with PyIR, a Python wrapper for IgBLAST v1.9, and V/J genes and CDR3 were assigned using IMGT germline references. Reads with weak V/J assignments (E-value above 1e-6), missing CDR3, stop codons, out-of-frame junctions, or ambiguous translated residues were removed. A V3J clonotype was defined by an identical inferred V gene, J gene, and CDR3 amino acid sequence. Percentage overlap between repertoires was calculated by dividing the number of shared unique clonotypes by the size of the smaller repertoire. Repertoire richness was assessed with RTK rarefaction, the Chao1 estimator, and Recon v2.1 estimates of unobserved clonotypes. For all TCRbeta clonotypes obtained by the gDNA method from a handful of donors, generation probabilities were computed with OLGA. TCRdb re-hosts the immuneACCESS table, in-frame sequences only. Its copies lack some clones; in the studies checked, an unresolved V gene accounts for under half of them, and the cause for the rest is not known. Clone size and the V and J calls come from that table; the DNA yielded D and trimming. Here the sample has more than 2 million clones; 85% to 95% occur a single time. Of the sample, under 0.15% falls within the top ten clones.

The donors were healthy, HIV-negative adults who had no recently reported acute infections or vaccinations. Every donor was a Caucasian adult residing in Nashville, Tennessee, USA. CD4+ T cells were enriched by magnetic negative selection, after which naive cells were positively selected on CD45RA and the negative fraction was taken as the memory subset. Blood was obtained by leukapheresis, after which PBMCs were separated by Ficoll-Histopaque density gradient centrifugation and cryopreserved in liquid nitrogen vapor phase. Analytical flow cytometry was used to check the purity and quantity of each magnetically sorted T cell population. Genomic DNA was isolated from every sorted fraction and measured by UV absorbance on a Nanodrop 2000c. V loses 0 bases of germline sequence and J loses 0 bases, and the interval between the two ends is 9 bases. Reading from cysteine to phenylalanine, the CDR3 counts 15 amino acids. Left in the record is the CDR3 DNA by itself, 45 bases read in frame from the first base. Reading the germline V gene gives CDR1 MNHNS and CDR2 SASEGT.

Remarks on this clone: There is no known antigen for this receptor. One base away there is no much larger clone; base qualities are not given.

The chain links TRBV6-1 with TRBJ2-7, with no reliable assignment of the D segment. The source is a man younger than 35 in good health. Input material: naive CD4+ T cells sorted from blood. This sample's cell subset or site label indicates: CD45RA+ positively selected. The DNA reads as follows: TGTGCCAGCAGTGAAGCACGGGTTCCCTCCTACGAGCAGTACTTC. This gives the protein CASSEARVPSYEQYF.